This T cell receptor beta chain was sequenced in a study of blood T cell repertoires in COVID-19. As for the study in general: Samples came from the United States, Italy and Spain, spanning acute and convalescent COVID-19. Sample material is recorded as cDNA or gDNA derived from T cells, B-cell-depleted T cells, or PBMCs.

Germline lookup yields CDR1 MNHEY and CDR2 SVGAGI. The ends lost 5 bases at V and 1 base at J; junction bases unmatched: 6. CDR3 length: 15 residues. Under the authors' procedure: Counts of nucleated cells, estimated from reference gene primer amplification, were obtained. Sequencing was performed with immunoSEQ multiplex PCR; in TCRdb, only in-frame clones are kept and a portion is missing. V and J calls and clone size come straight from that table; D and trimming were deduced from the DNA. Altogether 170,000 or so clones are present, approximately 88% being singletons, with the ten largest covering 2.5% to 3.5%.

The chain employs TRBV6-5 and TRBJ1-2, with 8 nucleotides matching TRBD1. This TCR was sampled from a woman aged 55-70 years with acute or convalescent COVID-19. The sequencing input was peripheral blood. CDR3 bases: TGTGCCAGCAGTCCTGGACAGGGTAATAACTATGGCTACACCTTC. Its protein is CASSPGQGNNYGYTF.